These 3 T cell receptor beta chains originate from one sample sequenced in a study of monozygotic twins with inflammatory bowel disease. TCRdb reanalyzed the 5' RACE reads and collapses them to one entry per CDR3 protein, without DNA. This table holds under 150,000 distinct CDR3 sequences. Sample: blood. The receptors derive from a human donor with ulcerative colitis or Crohn's disease, or a healthy co-twin of an affected twin (not recorded which).

The chain joins TRBV7-2 to TRBJ2-7. The CDR3 contains 13 residues. In germline, CDR1 is SGHTA, CDR2 FQGNSA. The CDR3 sequence is CASSLGEIYEQYF.

CDR3: CSVDRGWGMNTEAFF. The chain couples TRBV29-1 to TRBJ1-1; TCRdb designates TRBD1, a call that cannot be tested without DNA. Germline V CDR1 and CDR2: SQVTM, ANQGSEA. The CDR3 consists of 15 residues. The full variable domain, completed using reference TRBV29-1 and TRBJ1-1, is SAVISQKPSRDICQRGTSLTIQCQVDSQVTMMFWYRQQPGQSLTLIATANQGSEATYESGFVIDKFPISRPNLTFSTLTVSNMSPEDSSIYLCSVDRGWGMNTEAFFGQGTRLTVV.

V usage is TRBV20-1 and J usage is TRBJ2-2. The CDR3 is 13 residues long. The germline V gene encodes CDR1 DFQATT and CDR2 SNEGSKA (reference sequence). CDR3 region: CSARDSLAGELFF.